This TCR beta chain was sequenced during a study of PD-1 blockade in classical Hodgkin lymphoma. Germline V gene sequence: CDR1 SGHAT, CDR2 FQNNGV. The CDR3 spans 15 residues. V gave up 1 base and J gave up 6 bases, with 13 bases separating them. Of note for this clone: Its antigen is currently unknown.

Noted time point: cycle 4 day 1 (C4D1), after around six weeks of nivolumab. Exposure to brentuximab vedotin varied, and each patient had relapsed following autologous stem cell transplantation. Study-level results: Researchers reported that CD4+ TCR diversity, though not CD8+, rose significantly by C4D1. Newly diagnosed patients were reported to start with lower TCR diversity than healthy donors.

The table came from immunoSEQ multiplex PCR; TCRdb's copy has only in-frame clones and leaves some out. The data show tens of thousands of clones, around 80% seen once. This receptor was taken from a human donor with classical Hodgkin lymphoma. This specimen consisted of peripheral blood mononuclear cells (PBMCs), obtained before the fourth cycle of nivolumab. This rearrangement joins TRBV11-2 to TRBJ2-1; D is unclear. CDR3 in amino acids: CASSLGLIPGNEQFF. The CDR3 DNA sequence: TGTGCCAGCAGCTTAGGACTCATCCCCGGCAATGAGCAGTTCTTC. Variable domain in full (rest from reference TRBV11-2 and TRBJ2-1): EAGVAQSPRYKIIEKRQSVAFWCNPISGHATLYWYQQILGQGPKLLIQFQNNGVVDDSQLPKDRFSAERLKGVDSTLKIQPAKLEDSAVYLCASSLGLIPGNEQFFGPGTRLTVL.